The 29 T cell receptor beta chains in this list originate from one sample, sequenced in a study of T cells expressing NK-cell markers (dated by TCRdb to the early 2020s). Libraries were prepared through 5' RACE. The instrument given in TCRdb is Illumina HiSeq 2000. After TCRdb reprocessed the reads, each CDR3 protein sequence was kept as one row, without DNA. The sample table on file contains around 550,000 distinct CDR3 sequences. Clones ranked in the top ten supply around 4% of the sample. Sample: blood T cells: a sorted CD56 or NKG2C T cell subset, CD4+ or CD8+ T cells, or bulk PBMC T cells (not recorded which). The receptors originated from a young man in good health. Donor details come from another sample of the same person, matched by shared clones.

The gene calls are TRBV29-1 and TRBJ1-1; TCRdb reports TRBD1, a call that lacks DNA to check it against. Per germline, CDR1 SQVTM and CDR2 ANQGSEA. The CDR3 is 14 amino acids. CDR3 sequence reads: CSVLGTGTSTEAFF.

The chain is built from TRBV6-5 and TRBJ1-5. The CDR3 is made up of 15 amino acids. Germline V CDR1 and CDR2: MNHEY, SVGAGI. CDR3 amino acids: CASSRTETEYPPQHF.

The V and J genes are TRBV6-5 and TRBJ2-1; the D gene TCRdb calls, TRBD2, cannot be checked with no DNA. The CDR3 consists of 15 residues. Per germline, CDR1 MNHEY and CDR2 SVGAGI. This CDR3 is CASSYSIGLANEQFF.

The chain uses TRBV6-4 and TRBJ2-3; TCRdb designates TRBD1, a call that cannot be tested without DNA. In germline, CDR1 is MRHNA, CDR2 SNTAGT. The CDR3 is 15 amino acids. The CDR3 protein is CASSDVAGHTDTQYF.

CDR3 region: CASSAQPGGMQFF. The V and J genes are TRBV18 and TRBJ2-1; TCRdb calls TRBD2, which cannot be checked without DNA. There are 13 residues in the CDR3. Germline V gene sequence: CDR1 KGHSH, CDR2 LQKENI. Combining the CDR3 with reference TRBV18 and TRBJ2-1 gives the whole variable domain NAGVMQNPRHLVRRRGQEARLRCSPMKGHSHVYWYRQLPEEGLKFMVYLQKENIIDESGMPKERFSAEFPKEGPSILRIQQVVRGDSAAYFCASSAQPGGMQFFGPGTRLTVL.

This chain uses TRBV12-3 or TRBV12-4 with TRBJ2-2; TCRdb returns TRBD2, unconfirmable since there is no DNA. The CDR3 has 12 residues. CDR3 in amino acids: CASRVWRGRLFF.

The gene calls are TRBV6-5 and TRBJ2-3. This CDR3 spans 14 amino acids. In germline, CDR1 is MNHEY, CDR2 SVGAGI. This chain's CDR3 is CASSLRVGGDTQYF.

The chain couples TRBV5-1 to TRBJ1-1; absent DNA, TCRdb's TRBD1 call cannot be checked. This CDR3 is built from 17 residues. CDR1 is SGHRS and CDR2 is YFSETQ in the germline V gene. The CDR3 here is CASHSLGTDDVHTEAFF. Drawing the rest from reference TRBV5-1 and TRBJ1-1, the complete variable domain is KAGVTQTPRYLIKTRGQQVTLSCSPISGHRSVSWYQQTPGQGLQFLFEYFSETQRNKGNFPGRFSGRQFSNSRSEMNVSTLELGDSALYLCASHSLGTDDVHTEAFFGQGTRLTVV.

CDR3 amino acids: CSAGDSLVDTQYF. V is TRBV20-1 and J is TRBJ2-3; without DNA, the TCRdb call of TRBD1 cannot be checked. The CDR3 consists of 13 residues. Germline V gene lookup returns CDR1 DFQATT and CDR2 SNEGSKA (reference sequence).

The genes are TRBV3-1 and TRBJ1-2. The CDR3 contains 17 residues. From germline, CDR1 is LGHDT and CDR2 YNNKEL (reference sequence). CDR3 loop: CASSQSPVSAKNYGYTF.

The genes are TRBV6-2 or TRBV6-3 and TRBJ2-1; TCRdb's D call, TRBD2, is unchecked because there is no DNA. Germline CDR1 reads MNHEY; CDR2 reads SVGEGT. The CDR3 runs 15 residues. Here the CDR3 reads CASSYVAGVFGEQFF.

The CDR3: CASSLSGHRASYEQYF. V is TRBV7-9 and J is TRBJ2-7; TCRdb's D call of TRBD1 is untestable without DNA. Germline V gives CDR1 SEHNR, CDR2 FQNEAQ (reference sequence). The CDR3 sequence is 16 residues long.

The chain uses TRBV9 and TRBJ2-5; no DNA is available, so the TRBD2 call from TCRdb remains unchecked. Germline lookup yields CDR1 SGDLS and CDR2 YYNGEE. The CDR3 spans 15 residues. This CDR3 is CASSLTSGSAETQYF.

The CDR3 sequence is CASSYSKVGGTEAFF. V and J are TRBV6-5 and TRBJ1-1; as DNA is missing, the TRBD1 call by TCRdb cannot be tested. Germline CDR1 MNHEY, CDR2 SVGAGI. There are 15 residues in the CDR3.

This rearrangement joins TRBV4-2 to TRBJ1-1; lacking DNA, the TRBD1 call made by TCRdb goes unchecked. The germline V gene encodes CDR1 LGHNA and CDR2 YNFKEQ. This CDR3 has 16 amino acids. The CDR3 is CASSTLTGGRFAEAFF.

The V gene is TRBV12-3 or TRBV12-4, the J gene TRBJ2-3; TCRdb selects TRBD2, and the lack of DNA leaves this call unchecked. The CDR3 totals 15 residues. CDR3 amino acids: CASSSTRGLADTQYF.

The CDR3 sequence: CASSPGLAGPGAYNEQFF. The rearrangement links TRBV4-2 to TRBJ2-1; lacking DNA, the TRBD2 call made by TCRdb goes unchecked. CDR3 length equals 18 residues. The germline gives CDR1 LGHNA, CDR2 YNFKEQ.

V is TRBV9 and J is TRBJ2-1; TCRdb selects TRBD2, and the lack of DNA leaves this call unchecked. Germline V lookup: CDR1 SGDLS, CDR2 YYNGEE. The CDR3 sequence is 15 residues long. The CDR3 loop reads CASSTRLVSYNEQFF.

V and J are TRBV12-3 or TRBV12-4 and TRBJ1-5; the TCRdb call, TRBD1, lacks DNA for checking. The CDR3 totals 16 residues. The CDR3 here is CASSLTGQGGSQPQHF.

CDR3 amino acids: CASSVEADNTGELFF. The chain combines TRBV6-4 with TRBJ2-2. The length of the CDR3 is 15 residues. Per the germline V gene, CDR1 is MRHNA and CDR2 is SNTAGT.

The chain recombines TRBV7-2 with TRBJ1-2; absent DNA, TCRdb's TRBD1 call cannot be checked. Germline V lookup: CDR1 SGHTA, CDR2 FQGNSA. The CDR3 consists of 14 residues. The CDR3 loop reads CASSTGTDSYGYTF.

The chain employs TRBV4-3 and TRBJ2-5; as DNA is missing, the TRBD1 call by TCRdb cannot be tested. This CDR3 has 14 amino acids. Germline-derived CDR1 and CDR2 are LGHNA and YSLEER. The CDR3 spells CASSHRQGSETQYF.

The rearrangement joins TRBV6-2 or TRBV6-3 to TRBJ2-1; TCRdb's D call of TRBD1 is untestable without DNA. Germline V lookup: CDR1 MNHEY, CDR2 SVGEGT. The CDR3 runs 14 residues. CDR3 in amino acids: CASSGGQRYNEQFF.

The chain combines TRBV15 with TRBJ2-5; the D call of TRBD2 rests on TCRdb alone, since no DNA is present to check it. The CDR3 runs to 14 residues. Germline CDR1 reads LNHNV; CDR2 reads YYDKDF (reference sequence). CDR3 amino acids: CATNPGLAGWPQYF.

The chain uses TRBV12-3 or TRBV12-4 and TRBJ1-2. The CDR3 covers 16 residues. The CDR3 sequence: CASSLPGTYGLGGYTF.

The rearrangement joins TRBV12-3 or TRBV12-4 to TRBJ2-3; TCRdb indicates TRBD2, and absent DNA this call remains unverified. The CDR3 consists of 15 residues. CDR3 region: CASRTTGTSGNTQYF.

The V call is TRBV29-1, the J call TRBJ2-7; TCRdb names TRBD1, which stays unverified in the absence of DNA. The CDR3 is made up of 13 amino acids. CDR1 is SQVTM, CDR2 ANQGSEA, per germline. This chain's CDR3 is CSAGRDNGVEQYF.

CDR3 loop: CSARTRSPQPQHF. The chain joins TRBV20-1 to TRBJ1-5. CDR1 and CDR2 from the germline V gene are DFQATT and SNEGSKA (reference sequence). The CDR3 loop spans 13 amino acids.

V usage is TRBV6-4 and J usage is TRBJ2-7; TCRdb reports TRBD2, a call that lacks DNA to check it against. In germline, CDR1 is MRHNA, CDR2 SNTAGT. The CDR3 has 15 residues. The chain's CDR3 is CASTARAGRFYEQYF.